These 23 T cell receptor beta chains share one sample of origin, sequenced in a study of blood T cell repertoires in COVID-19. The table came from immunoSEQ multiplex PCR; TCRdb's copy has only in-frame clones and leaves some out. The sample has over 200,000 clones; 84% are singletons. The sequenced sample consisted of PBMCs or T cells enriched from blood (not recorded which). The receptors shown here come from a woman between 40 and 50 years old who had recovered from COVID-19.

In its sample, this clone was seen once. The V gene is TRBV7-7, the J gene TRBJ2-5; TRBD2 matches 10 bases. V shed 5 bases, J shed 0 bases, and the junction held 3 bases outside the gene matches. This CDR3 spans 15 amino acids. In germline, CDR1 is SSHAT, CDR2 FNYEAQ (reference sequence). The CDR3 nucleotides are TGTGCCAGCAGCCGGACTAGCGGCTACCAAGAGACCCAGTACTTC. It encodes CASSRTSGYQETQYF.

This clone was seen once. V and J are TRBV18 and TRBJ2-2; the match to TRBD2 covers 8 bases. The ends lost 2 bases at V and 5 bases at J; junction bases unmatched: 10. Germline V CDR1 and CDR2: KGHSH, LQKENI. This CDR3 is 17 amino acids long. The CDR3, as DNA: TGTGCCAGCTCACCATTTCGGACTAGCTATCGGACCGGGGAGCTGTTTTTT. This gives the protein CASSPFRTSYRTGELFF.

The chain couples TRBV30 to TRBJ2-1; possibly TRBD2 for D (5 bases). The germline CDR1 and CDR2 sequences are GTSNPN and SVGIG (reference sequence). CDR3 length: 13 residues. The germline V and J ends were trimmed by 5 bases and 2 bases, with 10 bases remaining between them. This chain's CDR3 is CAWDRLTYNEQFF. The DNA for the CDR3 is TGTGCCTGGGATAGACTAACCTACAATGAGCAGTTCTTC.

This clone was seen once. This chain joins TRBV2 and TRBJ2-1, with 9 bases fitting TRBD2. The germline gives CDR1 SNHLY, CDR2 FYNNEI. V trimming: 1 base; J trimming: 4 bases; junction bases outside the gene matches: 2. The CDR3 length is 15 residues. CDR3 residues: CASSEGTSVYNEQFF. CDR3 coding DNA: TGTGCCAGCAGTGAAGGGACTAGCGTTTACAATGAGCAGTTCTTC.

The genes are TRBV7-9 and TRBJ1-1; 7 bases fit TRBD1. The V gene's germline CDR1 is SEHNR and CDR2 FQNEAQ (reference sequence). The CDR3 extends over 13 amino acids. Losses at the gene ends were 6 bases for V and 7 bases for J; bases not matched to a gene: 8. The DNA of the CDR3 is TGTGCCAGCAGTGAACAGGGGCTTGGTGAAGCTTTCTTT. Translation gives CASSEQGLGEAFF.

The genes are TRBV29-1 and TRBJ2-2; 10 bases are shared with TRBD1. Per germline, CDR1 SQVTM and CDR2 ANQGSEA. Germline trimming cut 4 bases from V and 4 bases from J; bases unmatched to any gene: 6. The CDR3 is made up of 15 amino acids. CDR3 amino acids: CSVARQGASTGELFF. The CDR3 DNA follows: TGCAGCGTTGCGAGACAGGGGGCGAGCACCGGGGAGCTGTTTTTT.

J is TRBJ2-2 and V is TRBV28; TRBD2 aligns across 7 bases. The CDR3 runs 15 residues. CDR1 and CDR2 from the germline V gene are MDHEN and SYDVKM. Trimming removed 5 bases from V and 6 bases from J; junction bases left unmatched: 9. The CDR3 loop reads CASSVAGTKAGELFF. The CDR3 DNA reads TGTGCCAGCAGTGTTGCCGGGACTAAGGCCGGGGAGCTGTTTTTT.

V is TRBV10-3 and J is TRBJ2-1; possible D gene TRBD2, 5 bases. The germline CDR1 and CDR2 sequences are ENHRY and SYGVKD. Between the trimmed V and J ends, which lost 4 bases and 8 bases, there was a span of 15 bases. The CDR3 consists of 14 residues. Written as DNA, the CDR3 is TGTGCCATCAGTGCACTTACCGGAGGCGATGAGCAGTTCTTC. It translates to CAISALTGGDEQFF.

This rearrangement joins TRBV5-1 to TRBJ2-3, with a tentative D call TRBD1 (5 bases). V was cut by 0 bases and J by 4 bases, with 21 bases left in between. This CDR3 has 18 amino acids. Germline V gene data show CDR1 as SGHRS and CDR2 as YFSETQ. The CDR3 DNA is TGCGCCAGCAGCTTGGTGGGCTGGGGCGACCCTCGGGCAGATACGCAGTATTTT. This translates into CASSLVGWGDPRADTQYF.

V and J are TRBV21-1 and TRBJ2-7; TRBD1, the table's D call, was not compared with the DNA. TRBV21-1 constitutes a pseudogene. The CDR3 spans 16 residues. The CDR3 is CASSKVGGGEAYEQYV. CDR3 coding DNA: TGTGCCAGCAGCAAAGTAGGAGGGGGCGAAGCCTACGAGCAGTACGTC.

V gene TRBV13 combines with J gene TRBJ1-2; no definite D call. Trimming took 0 bases from V and 6 from J, leaving 8 bases between them. There are 13 residues in the CDR3. Looked up from germline, CDR1 is PRHDT and CDR2 is FYEKMQ (reference sequence). For the CDR3, the DNA is TGTGCCAGCAGCTTAGGGCCAGATGATGGCTACACCTTC. It yields the protein CASSLGPDDGYTF. Supplemented by reference TRBV13 and TRBJ1-2, the full variable domain reads AAGVIQSPRHLIKEKRETATLKCYPIPRHDTVYWYQQGPGQDPQFLISFYEKMQSDKGSIPDRFSAQQFSDYHSELNMSSLELGDSALYFCASSLGPDDGYTFGSGTRLTVV.

The chain has TRBV21-1 and TRBJ1-1; the table's D call of TRBD1 was not tested on the DNA. TRBV21-1 is an annotated pseudogene. The length of the CDR3 is 17 residues. The DNA for the CDR3 is TGTGCCAGCAGCAAAGAGGAGCAGGGGGGAATGAACACTGAAGCTTTCTTT. It yields the protein CASSKEEQGGMNTEAFF.

The genes are TRBV2 and TRBJ1-1; D is ambiguous. This CDR3 is built from 13 residues. The ends were cut back, 4 bases at V and 2 bases at J, with 8 bases in the middle. Germline V lookup: CDR1 SNHLY, CDR2 FYNNEI. CDR3 amino acids: CASSGEINTEAFF. The CDR3 nucleotides read TGTGCCAGCAGTGGGGAGATAAACACTGAAGCTTTCTTT.

V and J are TRBV13 and TRBJ1-5; 7 nucleotides match TRBD1. The germline V gene has CDR1 PRHDT and CDR2 FYEKMQ (reference sequence). V lost 5 bases and J lost 3; bases outside the gene matches: 13. CDR3 length equals 17 residues. DNA for the CDR3: TGTGCCAGCAGCAAGACAGGGTGGGGTGGCGACAATCAGCCCCAGCATTTT. Residues: CASSKTGWGGDNQPQHF.

This clone came up once. V usage is TRBV2 and J usage is TRBJ1-5; 7 bases fit TRBD1. The germline V gene has CDR1 SNHLY and CDR2 FYNNEI. The CDR3 totals 14 residues. Trimming at V came to 4 bases and at J to 5 bases, leaving 5 bases not matched to a gene. CDR3 in amino acids: CASSGQTGYQPQHF. CDR3 DNA sequence: TGTGCCAGCAGTGGGCAGACAGGGTATCAGCCCCAGCATTTT.

CDR3 DNA sequence: TGTGCCAGCAGTCCCGGTAAGGGGGCAACGGGCAATCAGCCCCAGCATTTT. It codes for CASSPGKGATGNQPQHF. The chain recombines TRBV28 with TRBJ1-5; 7 bases map to TRBD1. V lost 5 bases and J lost 2; bases outside the gene matches: 12. Germline assignment: CDR1 MDHEN and CDR2 SYDVKM. The CDR3 consists of 17 residues.

The gene calls are TRBV2 and TRBJ2-6, with 8 bases identical to TRBD1. The CDR3 covers 15 residues. Unmatched junction bases numbered 3, after V lost 6 bases and J lost 2 bases. The germline CDR1 and CDR2 sequences are SNHLY and FYNNEI. CDR3: CASSGDRTGANVLTF. As DNA, the CDR3 is TGTGCCAGCAGCGGGGACAGGACTGGGGCCAACGTCCTGACTTTC.

The rearrangement uses TRBV7-8 and TRBJ2-3, with a weak D call TRBD1 (5 bases). V lost 2 bases and J 2 bases, leaving 11 bases between the germline ends. Germline CDR1 and CDR2: SGHVS and FQNEAQ. CDR3 length: 15 amino acids. The CDR3 is CASSLWAGNTDTQYF. The CDR3 DNA reads as TGTGCCAGCAGCTTATGGGCAGGGAACACAGATACGCAGTATTTT. The complete variable domain, with remaining parts taken from reference TRBV7-8 and TRBJ2-3, reads GAGVSQSPRYKVAKRGQDVALRCDPISGHVSLFWYQQALGQGPEFLTYFQNEAQLDKSGLPSDRFFAERPEGSVSTLKIQRTQQEDSAVYLCASSLWAGNTDTQYFGPGTRLTVL.

This clone was counted a few times. J is TRBJ2-7 and V is TRBV6-5, with 10 bases lining up with TRBD1. Trimming took 8 bases from V and 7 from J; bases not matched to a gene: 8. This CDR3 spans 13 amino acids. Looked up from germline, CDR1 is MNHEY and CDR2 is SVGAGI. The CDR3 DNA sequence: TGTGCCAGCTCTCGACAGGGGGCGGGAGAGCAGTACTTC. Translated, it gives CASSRQGAGEQYF.

The chain recombines TRBV18 with TRBJ2-2, with a possible D match to TRBD1 (6 bases). The germline V and J ends were trimmed by 4 bases and 0 bases, with 12 bases remaining between them. Germline CDR1 reads KGHSH; CDR2 reads LQKENI. The CDR3 sequence is 16 residues long. CDR3 DNA sequence: TGTGCCAGCTCACGACAGGCCCTAACGAACACCGGGGAGCTGTTTTTT. Its protein is CASSRQALTNTGELFF.

About this clone: The same CDR3 arises from other DNA sequences in this sample as well. The chain uses TRBV4-3 and TRBJ2-2; tentatively, D is TRBD1 (6 bases). Per germline, CDR1 LGHNA and CDR2 YSLEER. The V end was cut by 1 base, the J end by 4 bases, with 10 bases between. This CDR3 has 15 amino acids. DNA of the CDR3: TGCGCCAGCAGCCAAGGTACAGGGTCCACCGGGGAGCTGTTTTTT. This translates into CASSQGTGSTGELFF.

This chain connects TRBV19 to TRBJ2-5; maybe TRBD1 (5 bases). Trimming shortened V by 3 bases and J by 3 bases, and 8 bases separated the two germline ends. CDR1 and CDR2 from the germline V gene are LNHDA and SQIVND (reference sequence). This CDR3 is 13 amino acids long. Here the CDR3 DNA reads TGTGCCAGTAGTATGACAGCAAAAGAGACCCAGTACTTC. Its protein is CASSMTAKETQYF.

The rearrangement links TRBV19 to TRBJ1-5; possible D gene TRBD1, 5 bases. CDR3 size: 14 residues. The V gene's germline CDR1 is LNHDA and CDR2 SQIVND (reference sequence). Trimming stripped 6 bases from V and 6 bases from J, with 15 bases between. CDR3 nucleotides: TGTGCCAGTAGATATGGTCAGGGCACTCAGCCCCAGCATTTT. This sequence encodes CASRYGQGTQPQHF.